The present TCR beta chain was sequenced within a study of cytomegalovirus exposure and HLA in healthy donors. Profiled with immunoSEQ multiplex PCR; TCRdb holds only in-frame clones, not every one. The table shows around 120,000 clones, with roughly 88% occurring only once. Trimming cost V 6 bases and J 5 bases, with 19 bases left between them. CDR1 is MNHNY, CDR2 SVGAGI, per germline (reference sequence). The CDR3 length is 15 residues. The specimen sequenced was PBMCs. The origin of this receptor is a young man in good health and CMV-seronegative. V is TRBV6-6 and J is TRBJ2-5; D perhaps matches TRBD1 (6 bases). The CDR3 reads CASSNTPGEMETQYF. CDR3 nucleotides: TGTGCCAGCAGCAATACCCCAGGGGAGATGGAGACCCAGTACTTC.